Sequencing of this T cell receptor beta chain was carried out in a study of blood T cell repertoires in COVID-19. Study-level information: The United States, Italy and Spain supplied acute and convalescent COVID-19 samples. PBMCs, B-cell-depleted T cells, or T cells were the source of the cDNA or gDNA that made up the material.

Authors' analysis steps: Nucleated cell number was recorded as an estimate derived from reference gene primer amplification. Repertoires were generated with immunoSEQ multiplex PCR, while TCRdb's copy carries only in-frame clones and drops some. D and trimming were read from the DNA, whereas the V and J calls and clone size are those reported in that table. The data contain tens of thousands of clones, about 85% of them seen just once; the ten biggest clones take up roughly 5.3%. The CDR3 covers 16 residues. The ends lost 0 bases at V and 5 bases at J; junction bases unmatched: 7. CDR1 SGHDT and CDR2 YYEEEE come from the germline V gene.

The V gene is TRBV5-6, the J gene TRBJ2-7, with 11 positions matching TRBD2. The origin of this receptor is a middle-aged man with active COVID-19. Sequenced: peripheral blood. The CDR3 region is CASSLGLAGSMDEQYF. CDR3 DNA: TGTGCCAGCAGCTTGGGACTAGCGGGATCGATGGACGAGCAGTACTTC.